These 28 T cell receptor beta chains came from one sample sequenced in a study of molecular identifiers for immune sequencing clone quantification. Via MiXCR, TCRdb re-called the PCR reads, giving one row per CDR3 protein. Altogether fewer than 25,000 distinct CDR3 sequences are present, 17% being singletons, with the ten largest covering around 1%. Sequencing input: naive CD8+ T cells from blood, with Jurkat cell RNA spiked in. Subset meaning: FACS-sorted CD8+CD4-CCR7+CD45RA+ naive T cells. These receptors originate from a human donor in good health. Some libraries in this study had Jurkat cell RNA spiked in.

As concerns this clonotype: Just one base apart from a much larger clone, this may be a read error. The chain recombines TRBV7-9 with TRBJ2-2; no definite D call. The CDR3 is made up of 12 amino acids. Germline CDR1 reads SEHNR; CDR2 reads FQNEAQ (reference sequence). CDR3 amino acids: CASNLDTGELFF. CDR3 nucleotide sequence: TGTGCCAGCAACTTAGACACCGGGGAGCTGTTTTTT.

This clonotype was seen ten or more times. The genes are TRBV3-1 and TRBJ1-1, with D uncertain. Trimming took 3 bases from V and 3 from J, leaving 14 bases between them. The germline V gene has CDR1 LGHDT and CDR2 YNNKEL (reference sequence). The CDR3 covers 15 residues. Here the CDR3 reads CASSHVTGVDTEAFF. The CDR3 DNA follows: TGTGCCAGCAGCCACGTTACGGGTGTTGACACTGAAGCTTTCTTT. Combining the CDR3 with reference TRBV3-1 and TRBJ1-1 gives the whole variable domain DTAVSQTPKYLVTQMGNDKSIKCEQNLGHDTMYWYKQDSKKFLKIMFSYNNKELIINETVPNRFSPKSPDKAHLNLHINSLELGDSAVYFCASSHVTGVDTEAFFGQGTRLTVV.

This clonotype was detected ten times or more. The J gene is TRBJ1-5, the V gene TRBV7-6, with a possible D match to TRBD1 (6 bases). The ends were cut back, 5 bases at V and 5 bases at J, with 13 bases in the middle. The CDR3 is 14 amino acids. From germline, CDR1 is SGHVS and CDR2 FNYEAQ. The CDR3: CASSPRGTDQPQHF. The CDR3 DNA reads TGTGCCAGCAGCCCGAGGGGGACCGATCAGCCCCAGCATTTT.

This clonotype was seen ten or more times. V and J are TRBV10-3 and TRBJ2-3; TRBD1 matches 10 bases. The V gene's germline CDR1 is ENHRY and CDR2 SYGVKD. V lost 6 bases to trimming and J lost 5 bases; unmatched junction nucleotides: 8. CDR3 length: 15 amino acids. In nucleotides, the CDR3 is TGTGCCATCAGCCCGACAGGGGGCGCATTAGATACGCAGTATTTT. Translation: CAISPTGGALDTQYF.

By share, this clonotype counts as medium-sized (0.01 to 0.1%). The chain combines TRBV25-1 with TRBJ1-1, with 10 bases lining up with TRBD1. Germline CDR1 is MGHDK and CDR2 is SYGVNS. Trimming took 4 bases from V and 5 from J; bases not matched to a gene: 1. CDR3 length: 13 residues. The CDR3 coding sequence is TGTGCCAGCAGTGCGGGACAGGGGACTGAAGCTTTCTTT. Its translation is CASSAGQGTEAFF.

This clonotype was seen at least ten times. The chain is built from TRBV29-1 and TRBJ1-1; 10 bases are shared with TRBD1. The germline gives CDR1 SQVTM, CDR2 ANQGSEA. CDR3 length: 14 residues. V dropped 7 bases and J dropped 0; count of bases not matched to a gene: 5. Written as DNA, the CDR3 is TGCAGCGCCTGGACAGGGGGGATGAACACTGAAGCTTTCTTT. It codes for CSAWTGGMNTEAFF.

This clonotype is termed medium-sized. The chain combines TRBV19 with TRBJ1-1, with a tentative D call TRBD1 (6 bases). CDR1 is LNHDA, CDR2 SQIVND, per germline (reference sequence). The CDR3 totals 14 residues. Trimming removed 3 bases from V and 1 base from J, with 9 bases in between. CDR3 protein: CASSMGQQNTEAFF. The CDR3 DNA follows: TGTGCCAGTAGTATGGGACAACAGAACACTGAAGCTTTCTTT.

In regard to this clonotype: It may be a read error: a sequence one base away is much more abundant. Because the CDR3 is missing its conserved closing phenylalanine or tryptophan, this is likely a read error. The V gene is TRBV7-2, the J gene TRBJ2-2, with D possibly matching TRBD2 (5 bases). Trimming removed 3 bases at V and 7 bases at J, with 15 bases between. Germline-derived CDR1 and CDR2 are SGHTA and FQGNSA. The CDR3 sequence is 15 residues long. CDR3 sequence (DNA): TGTGCCAGCAGCTTGATGAGTTTTGAGGGCGGGGAGCTGTTTTCT. Translating gives CASSLMSFEGGELFS.

With regard to this clonotype: This sequence may be a read error, since a much larger clone differs from it by one base. The rearrangement links TRBV27 to TRBJ2-7, with D unresolved. Trimming removed 5 bases at V and 5 bases at J, with 10 bases between. Looked up from germline, CDR1 is MNHEY and CDR2 is SMNVEV (reference sequence). CDR3 length: 12 residues. Here the CDR3 DNA reads TGTGCCAGCAGTGCCCCTAACCACGAGCAGTACTTC. Its translation is CASSAPNHEQYF.

This clonotype occurred many times. The chain is built from TRBV7-2 and TRBJ2-5; tentative D call: TRBD2 (5 bases). The V gene's germline CDR1 is SGHTA and CDR2 FQGNSA. V was clipped by 0 bases and J by 4 bases, with 15 bases between them. This CDR3 is 16 amino acids long. CDR3 nucleotides: TGTGCCAGCAGCTTAGCGGTGAGGGTTCTTCGAGAGACCCAGTACTTC. This sequence encodes CASSLAVRVLRETQYF.

As for this clonotype: This may come from a read error, since a much larger clone is one base off. The V gene is TRBV7-2, the J gene TRBJ2-7; a weak D match, TRBD1 (6 bases). CDR3 length equals 14 residues. The germline CDR1 and CDR2 sequences are SGHTA and FQGNSA. The CDR3 DNA reads as TGTGCCAGCAGCCCTGGGACAAACTCCTACGGGCAGTACTTC. It translates to CASSPGTNSYGQYF.

In this sample, this clonotype turned up many times. This chain connects TRBV13 to TRBJ2-1; D gene uncertain. V lost 5 bases to trimming and J lost 0 bases, with 8 bases between them. In germline, CDR1 is PRHDT, CDR2 FYEKMQ (reference sequence). CDR3 length: 14 amino acids. The CDR3 sequence: CASSPPDSYNEQFF. The CDR3 DNA is TGTGCCAGCAGCCCTCCCGACTCCTACAATGAGCAGTTCTTC. The complete variable domain, with remaining parts taken from reference TRBV13 and TRBJ2-1, reads AAGVIQSPRHLIKEKRETATLKCYPIPRHDTVYWYQQGPGQDPQFLISFYEKMQSDKGSIPDRFSAQQFSDYHSELNMSSLELGDSALYFCASSPPDSYNEQFFGPGTRLTVL.

This clonotype was observed many times. The chain has TRBV6-5 and TRBJ2-2; D unresolved. This CDR3 spans 13 amino acids. Trimming stripped 5 bases from V and 5 bases from J, with 9 bases between. From germline, CDR1 is MNHEY and CDR2 SVGAGI. CDR3 bases: TGTGCCAGCAGTCCCGAGAATACCGGGGAGCTGTTTTTT. Translation: CASSPENTGELFF.

The table lists this clonotype with many counts. The chain employs TRBV12-3 or TRBV12-4 and TRBJ2-7; possible D gene TRBD1, 6 bases. The CDR3 has 12 residues. Between the trimmed V and J ends, which lost 6 bases and 5 bases, there was a span of 11 bases. CDR3 in amino acids: CASSLGGDEQYF. CDR3 nucleotides: TGTGCCAGCAGCCTAGGGGGTGACGAGCAGTACTTC.

Many counts were recorded for this clonotype. The rearrangement links TRBV12-3 or TRBV12-4 to TRBJ2-1; D call uncertain. This CDR3 contains 11 residues. V dropped 3 bases and J dropped 14 bases, with 11 bases sitting between them. The CDR3 nucleotides read TGTGCCAGCAGTTTTGGTGGGCCGAAGTTCTTC. It translates to CASSFGGPKFF.

This clonotype has more than one count but fewer than ten. A much larger clone differs from this one at a single base, so this may be a read error. The J gene is TRBJ1-1, the V gene TRBV20-1, with D unresolved. The germline CDR1 and CDR2 sequences are DFQATT and SNEGSKA (reference sequence). CDR3 length: 11 amino acids. CDR3 sequence: CSAYLNTEVFF. The CDR3 nucleotides are TGCAGTGCTTACCTGAACACTGAAGTTTTCTTT.

This clonotype has a count of ten or more. The J gene is TRBJ2-7, the V gene TRBV7-9; D call uncertain. The germline CDR1 and CDR2 sequences are SEHNR and FQNEAQ (reference sequence). This CDR3 comprises 14 residues. V was pared by 0 bases and J by 7 bases, with 13 bases between. CDR3 coding DNA: TGTGCCAGCAGCTTAGCGCAACTGGGGTCAGAGCAGTACTTC. Its protein is CASSLAQLGSEQYF.

V gene TRBV2 combines with J gene TRBJ1-2; perhaps TRBD1 as D (6 bases). Germline V CDR1 and CDR2: SNHLY, FYNNEI. The CDR3 runs to 15 residues. V was shortened by 2 bases and J by 2 bases, with 12 bases between the two germline ends. CDR3 nucleotide sequence: TGTGCCAGCAGTGAATTGCGGACAGAAAACTATGGCTACACCTTC. Its translation: CASSELRTENYGYTF.

This clonotype was detected ten times or more. The chain combines TRBV5-6 with TRBJ1-5; 7 positions agree with TRBD1. This CDR3 region has 15 residues. The trim removed 0 bases at V and 7 bases at J, leaving 7 bases unmatched. Germline CDR1 SGHDT, CDR2 YYEEEE. CDR3 loop: CASSLVGQVQQPQHF. In DNA form, the CDR3 reads TGTGCCAGCAGCTTGGTTGGACAGGTACAACAGCCCCAGCATTTT.

Judged by abundance, this clonotype is medium-sized. J is TRBJ2-7 and V is TRBV6-2 or TRBV6-3; 12 bases align to TRBD2. The CDR3 has 15 residues. Germline V gene data show CDR1 as MNHEY and CDR2 as SVGEGT. V shed 4 bases, J shed 3 bases, and the junction held 4 bases outside the gene matches. The CDR3 coding sequence is TGTGCCAGCAGTTTTTCGACTAGCGGGGGCTACGAGCAGTACTTC. This gives the protein CASSFSTSGGYEQYF.

V is TRBV21-1 and J is TRBJ2-2; the table's D call, TRBD1, was not checked against the DNA. TRBV21-1 is shown as a pseudogene. The CDR3 covers 22 residues. CDR3 sequence reads: CASSKAQILRGQGAQGTGELFF. CDR3 coding DNA: TGTGCCAGCAGCAAAGCGCAGATTCTCCGGGGACAGGGGGCGCAGGGGACCGGGGAGCTGTTTTTT.

This clonotype was seen many times. The V call is TRBV7-9, the J call TRBJ2-2; a weak D match, TRBD1 (5 bases). The CDR3 runs 14 residues. The germline CDR1 and CDR2 sequences are SEHNR and FQNEAQ (reference sequence). The V end was cut by 5 bases, the J end by 6 bases, with 13 bases between. Here the CDR3 reads CASSTPRVSGELFF. The CDR3 bases are TGTGCCAGCAGCACTCCCAGGGTCTCCGGGGAGCTGTTTTTT.

This clonotype was counted many times. V is TRBV11-2 and J is TRBJ2-1; 9 bases line up with TRBD1. Germline V gene data show CDR1 as SGHAT and CDR2 as FQNNGV. The CDR3 totals 16 residues. J lost 0 bases, V lost 2 bases, and 2 bases had no gene match. CDR3 in DNA: TGTGCCAGCAGCTTATTGACAGGGGGCTCCTACAATGAGCAGTTCTTC. Translated, it gives CASSLLTGGSYNEQFF. Drawing the rest from reference TRBV11-2 and TRBJ2-1, the complete variable domain is EAGVAQSPRYKIIEKRQSVAFWCNPISGHATLYWYQQILGQGPKLLIQFQNNGVVDDSQLPKDRFSAERLKGVDSTLKIQPAKLEDSAVYLCASSLLTGGSYNEQFFGPGTRLTVL.

This clonotype was detected many times. The chain uses TRBV4-2 and TRBJ2-1; perhaps TRBD2 as D (6 bases). Trimming shortened V by 4 bases and J by 10 bases, and 20 bases separated the two germline ends. Germline loops: CDR1 LGHNA, CDR2 YNFKEQ. This CDR3 is 15 amino acids long. CDR3 loop: CASSPTGTEQQEQFF. CDR3 coding DNA: TGTGCCAGCAGCCCCACTGGGACTGAGCAGCAGGAGCAGTTCTTC.

At least ten counts were recorded for this clonotype. The chain couples TRBV18 to TRBJ2-5; 12 nucleotides line up with TRBD2. Germline assignment: CDR1 KGHSH and CDR2 LQKENI. The CDR3 spans 16 residues. V was clipped by 5 bases and J by 1 base; unmatched bases: 5. The CDR3 DNA reads as TGTGCCAGCTCATCGGGACTAGCGGGCCTCCAAGAGACCCAGTACTTC. Translating it yields CASSSGLAGLQETQYF.

In this sample, this clonotype is medium-sized (0.01 to 0.1%). The V and J genes are TRBV5-1 and TRBJ1-4; tentatively, D is TRBD1 (6 bases). CDR1 SGHRS and CDR2 YFSETQ come from the germline V gene. The germline V and J ends were trimmed by 4 bases and 5 bases, with 36 bases remaining between them. The CDR3 has 22 residues. The DNA for the CDR3 is TGCGCCAGCAGCCGAAACCCCCCCGCGGGGGCGAGGGCCGGTTTAGGAAATGAAAAACTGTTTTTT. Its protein is CASSRNPPAGARAGLGNEKLFF.

The sample holds a few counts of this clonotype. The chain recombines TRBV7-9 with TRBJ2-7; possible D gene TRBD1, 5 bases. V lost 5 bases, J lost 4 bases, and 15 bases lay in between. The V gene's germline CDR1 is SEHNR and CDR2 FQNEAQ (reference sequence). This CDR3 comprises 14 residues. CDR3 sequence reads: CASSQAGNPYEQYF. CDR3 DNA sequence: TGTGCCAGCAGCCAAGCAGGGAATCCTTACGAGCAGTACTTC.

This clonotype came up many times. This chain connects TRBV6-2 or TRBV6-3 to TRBJ2-3, with a possible D match to TRBD2 (5 bases). Per germline, CDR1 MNHEY and CDR2 SVGEGT. The V end lost 6 bases, the J end lost 6 bases, and 10 bases lay between the germline ends. This CDR3 comprises 12 residues. The CDR3 sequence: CASRNSADTQYF. DNA of the CDR3: TGTGCCAGCAGAAATAGCGCGGATACGCAGTATTTT.